This TCR beta chain was found in a study of blood T cell repertoires in COVID-19. Turning to the study itself: Sites in the United States, Italy and Spain provided acute and convalescent COVID-19 samples. T cells, B-cell-depleted T cells, or PBMCs provided the cDNA or gDNA that served as material.

The study assigned cohorts using participant-reported clinical history. Two consecutive negative NP/OP PCR tests, clearance, or resolved symptoms defined Cohort 3 recovery. Generated by immunoSEQ multiplex PCR, the TCRdb table keeps only in-frame clones and is missing some. The sample consists of under 300,000 clones, approximately 88% of them appearing once. Turning to this clone: This sample includes further DNA sequences coding for the same CDR3.

This CDR3 is built from 11 residues. Trimming removed 6 bases from V and 7 bases from J; junction bases left unmatched: 3. Per the germline V gene, CDR1 is SNHLY and CDR2 is FYNNEI. Source material: PBMCs or T cells enriched from blood (not recorded which). The chain combines TRBV2 with TRBJ2-7, with TRBD1 identical over 7 bases. The receptor was isolated from a woman between 40 and 50 years old who had recovered from COVID-19. The CDR3 reads CASSLTGEQYF. The CDR3 coding sequence is TGTGCCAGCAGCTTGACAGGGGAGCAGTACTTC.